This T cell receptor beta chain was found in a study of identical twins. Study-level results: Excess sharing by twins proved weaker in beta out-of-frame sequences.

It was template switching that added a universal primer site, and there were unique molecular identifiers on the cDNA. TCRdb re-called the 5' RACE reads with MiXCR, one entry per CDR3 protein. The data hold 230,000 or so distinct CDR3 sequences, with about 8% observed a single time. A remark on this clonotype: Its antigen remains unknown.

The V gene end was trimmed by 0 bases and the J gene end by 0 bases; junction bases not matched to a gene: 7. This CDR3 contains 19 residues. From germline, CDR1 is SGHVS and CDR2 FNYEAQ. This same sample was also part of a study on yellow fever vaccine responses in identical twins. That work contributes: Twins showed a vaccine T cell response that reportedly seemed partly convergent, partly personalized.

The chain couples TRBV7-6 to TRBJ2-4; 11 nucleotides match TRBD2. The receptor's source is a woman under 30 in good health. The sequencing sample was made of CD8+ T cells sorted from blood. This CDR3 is CASSLAVAGGREAKNIQYF. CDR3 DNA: TGTGCCAGCAGCTTAGCGGTAGCGGGAGGGCGAGAAGCCAAAAACATTCAGTACTTC.